This T cell receptor (beta chain) was sequenced in a study of T cells in Graves' hyperthyroidism and ophthalmopathy. Study overall: Once the initial diagnosis was made, peripheral blood was obtained before any treatment. Study-wide findings and caveats: In simple terms, a model built on 13 V-J features told ophthalmopathy apart from stable hyperthyroidism.

Ophthalmopathy patients had moderate-to-severe active disease, CAS ≥3, NOSPECS ≥4, and disease duration under 3 months. Extraction of PBMCs used roughly 9.3 ml of fresh peripheral blood. On this clonotype: The antigen remains undetermined.

With 7 bases removed from V and 10 bases from J, the gap between germline ends came to 19 bases. The CDR3 is 13 amino acids. The germline CDR1 and CDR2 sequences are SQVTM and ANQGSEA. The TCR beta CDR3 regions underwent amplification using RNA transcripts as the source. In the first-round RT-PCR of the TCR CDR3, the HTBI primer set was used. Each CDR3 protein gets one entry after TCRdb re-called the multiplex PCR reads with MiXCR. The sample consists of 550,000 to 600,000 distinct CDR3 sequences, approximately 14% of them appearing once. The genes are TRBV29-1 and TRBJ1-4; D unclear. The receptor's source is a young woman with Graves' ophthalmopathy. Source material: blood. As DNA, the CDR3 is TGCAGCGGGTGGACTGTGGCCGAGGGAAAACTGTTTTTT. It is translated as CSGWTVAEGKLFF.